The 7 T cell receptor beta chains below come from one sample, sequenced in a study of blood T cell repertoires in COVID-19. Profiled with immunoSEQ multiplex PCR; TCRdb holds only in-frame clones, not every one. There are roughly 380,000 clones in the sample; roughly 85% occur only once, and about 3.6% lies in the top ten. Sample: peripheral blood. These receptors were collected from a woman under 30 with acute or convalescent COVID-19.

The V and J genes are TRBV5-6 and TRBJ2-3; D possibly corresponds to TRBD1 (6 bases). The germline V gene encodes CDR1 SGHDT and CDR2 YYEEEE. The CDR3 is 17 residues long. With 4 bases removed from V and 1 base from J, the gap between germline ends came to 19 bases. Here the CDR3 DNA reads TGTGCCAGCAGCCAAGTCGGTCTGGGGGCTGGCACAGATACGCAGTATTTT. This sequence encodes CASSQVGLGAGTDTQYF.

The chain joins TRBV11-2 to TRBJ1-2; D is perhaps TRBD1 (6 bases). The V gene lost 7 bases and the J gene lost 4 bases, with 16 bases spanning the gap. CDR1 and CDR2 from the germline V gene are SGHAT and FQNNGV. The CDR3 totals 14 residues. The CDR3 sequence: CASTQKGVGYGYTF. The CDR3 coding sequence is TGTGCCAGCACCCAGAAGGGGGTTGGCTATGGCTACACCTTC.

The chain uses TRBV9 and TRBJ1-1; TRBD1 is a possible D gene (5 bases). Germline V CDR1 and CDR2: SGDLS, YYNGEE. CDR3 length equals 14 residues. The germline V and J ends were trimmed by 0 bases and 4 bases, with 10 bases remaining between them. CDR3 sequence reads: CASSVDAGGTEAFF. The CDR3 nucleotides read TGTGCCAGCAGCGTAGACGCCGGGGGCACTGAAGCTTTCTTT.

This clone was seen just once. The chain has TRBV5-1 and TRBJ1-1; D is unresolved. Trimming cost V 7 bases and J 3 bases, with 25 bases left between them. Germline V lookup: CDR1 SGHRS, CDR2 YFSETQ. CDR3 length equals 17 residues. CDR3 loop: CASQSENLKGADTEAFF. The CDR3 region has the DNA TGCGCCAGCCAATCGGAGAACCTAAAGGGAGCAGACACTGAAGCTTTCTTT.

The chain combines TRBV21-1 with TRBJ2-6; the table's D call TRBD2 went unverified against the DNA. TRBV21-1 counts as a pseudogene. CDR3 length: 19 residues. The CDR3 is CASSTHPTDSLSGANVLTF. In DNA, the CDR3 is TGTGCCAGCAGCACTCACCCGACGGACTCTCTCTCTGGGGCCAACGTCCTGACTTTC.

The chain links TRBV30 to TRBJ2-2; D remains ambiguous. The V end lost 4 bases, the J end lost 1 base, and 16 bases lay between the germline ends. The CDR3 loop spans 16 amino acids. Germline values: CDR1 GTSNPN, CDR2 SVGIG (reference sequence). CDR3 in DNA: TGTGCCTGGATAAACGGCTTGGCAGGGAACACCGGGGAGCTGTTTTTT. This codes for CAWINGLAGNTGELFF. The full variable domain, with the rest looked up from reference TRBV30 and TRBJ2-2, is SQTIHQWPATLVQPVGSPLSLECTVEGTSNPNLYWYRQAAGRGLQLLFYSVGIGQISSEVPQNLSASRPQDRQFILSSKKLLLSDSGFYLCAWINGLAGNTGELFFGEGSRLTVL.

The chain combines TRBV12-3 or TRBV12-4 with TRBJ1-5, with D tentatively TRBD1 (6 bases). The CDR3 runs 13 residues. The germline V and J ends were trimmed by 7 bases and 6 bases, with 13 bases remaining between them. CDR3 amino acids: CASTGQSTQPQHF. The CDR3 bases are TGTGCCAGCACCGGACAGTCCACTCAGCCCCAGCATTTT.